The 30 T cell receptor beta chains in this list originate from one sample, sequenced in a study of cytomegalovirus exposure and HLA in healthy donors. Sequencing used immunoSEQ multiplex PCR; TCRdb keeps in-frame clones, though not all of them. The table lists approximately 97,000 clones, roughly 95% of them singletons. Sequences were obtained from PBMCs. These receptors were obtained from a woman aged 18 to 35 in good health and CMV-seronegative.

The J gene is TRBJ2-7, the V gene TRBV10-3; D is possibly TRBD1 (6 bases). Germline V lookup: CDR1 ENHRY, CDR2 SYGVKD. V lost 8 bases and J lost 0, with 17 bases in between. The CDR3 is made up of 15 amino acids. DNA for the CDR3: TGTGCCATCTTGGGGGCCACTGGGAGCTCCTACGAGCAGTACTTC. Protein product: CAILGATGSSYEQYF.

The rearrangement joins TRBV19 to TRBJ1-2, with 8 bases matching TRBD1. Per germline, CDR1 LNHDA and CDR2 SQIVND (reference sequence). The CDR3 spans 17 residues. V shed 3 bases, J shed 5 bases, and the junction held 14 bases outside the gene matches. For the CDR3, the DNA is TGTGCCAGTAGTATTGGGACGACAGGGGACTTCCTTTATGGCTACACCTTC. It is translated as CASSIGTTGDFLYGYTF.

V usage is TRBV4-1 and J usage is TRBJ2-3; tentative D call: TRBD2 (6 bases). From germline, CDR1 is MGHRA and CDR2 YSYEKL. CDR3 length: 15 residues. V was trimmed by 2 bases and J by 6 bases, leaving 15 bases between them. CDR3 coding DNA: TGCGCCAGCAGCCAAATACTGCGGGGTGGTGATACGCAGTATTTT. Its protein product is CASSQILRGGDTQYF.

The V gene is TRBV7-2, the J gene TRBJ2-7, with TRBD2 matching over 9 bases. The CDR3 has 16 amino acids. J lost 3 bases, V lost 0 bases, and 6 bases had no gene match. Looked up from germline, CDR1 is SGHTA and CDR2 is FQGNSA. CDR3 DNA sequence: TGTGCCAGCAGCTTAGCGGCTAGCGGGGACTACTACGAGCAGTACTTC. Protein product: CASSLAASGDYYEQYF.

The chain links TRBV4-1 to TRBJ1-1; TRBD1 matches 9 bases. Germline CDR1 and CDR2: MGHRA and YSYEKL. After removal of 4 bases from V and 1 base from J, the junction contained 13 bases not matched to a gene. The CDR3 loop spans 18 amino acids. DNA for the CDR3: TGCGCCAGCAGCCCTTTACAACCATCGACAGGGGGGAACACTGAAGCTTTCTTT. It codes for CASSPLQPSTGGNTEAFF.

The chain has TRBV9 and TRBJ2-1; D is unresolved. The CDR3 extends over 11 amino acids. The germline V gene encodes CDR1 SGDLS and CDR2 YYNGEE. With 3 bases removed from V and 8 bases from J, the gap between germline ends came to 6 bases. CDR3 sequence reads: CASSASYEQFF. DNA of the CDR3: TGTGCCAGCAGCGCCTCCTATGAGCAGTTCTTC.

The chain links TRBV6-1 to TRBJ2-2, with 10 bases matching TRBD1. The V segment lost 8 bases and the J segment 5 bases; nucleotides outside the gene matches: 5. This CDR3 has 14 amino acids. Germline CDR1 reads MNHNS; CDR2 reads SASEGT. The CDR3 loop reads CASDDRGRTGELFF. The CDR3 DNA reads TGTGCCAGCGATGACAGGGGGCGAACCGGGGAGCTGTTTTTT.

The CDR3 DNA is TGTGCCAGCAGCGCTACCTTTCGCCGCGCGGCAGATACGCAGTATTTT. It encodes CASSATFRRAADTQYF. The V call is TRBV7-2, the J call TRBJ2-3; no reliable D call. The CDR3 spans 16 residues. V lost 5 bases, J lost 4 bases, and 19 bases lay in between. CDR1 and CDR2 (germline): SGHTA, FQGNSA.

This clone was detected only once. The CDR3 region has the DNA TGTGCCAGCAGCTATATCGGGGAGCTGTTTTTT. Protein: CASSYIGELFF. The V and J genes are TRBV7-2 and TRBJ2-2; D remains unclear. The CDR3 is made up of 11 amino acids. Germline lookup yields CDR1 SGHTA and CDR2 FQGNSA. Deletions cut 4 bases from V and 7 bases from J, with 4 bases between.

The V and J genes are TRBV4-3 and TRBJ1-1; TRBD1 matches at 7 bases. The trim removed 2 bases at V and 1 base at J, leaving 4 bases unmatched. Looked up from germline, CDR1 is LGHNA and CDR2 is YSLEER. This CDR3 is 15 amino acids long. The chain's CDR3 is CASSQKWTGNTEAFF. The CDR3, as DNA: TGCGCCAGCAGCCAAAAATGGACAGGGAACACTGAAGCTTTCTTT.

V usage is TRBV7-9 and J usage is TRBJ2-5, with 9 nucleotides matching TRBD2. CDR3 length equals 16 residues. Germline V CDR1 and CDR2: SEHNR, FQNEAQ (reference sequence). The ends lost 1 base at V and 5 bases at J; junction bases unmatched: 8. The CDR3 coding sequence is TGTGCCAGCAGCTTAGACCTAGCGGGGCGAACGGAGACCCAGTACTTC. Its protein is CASSLDLAGRTETQYF.

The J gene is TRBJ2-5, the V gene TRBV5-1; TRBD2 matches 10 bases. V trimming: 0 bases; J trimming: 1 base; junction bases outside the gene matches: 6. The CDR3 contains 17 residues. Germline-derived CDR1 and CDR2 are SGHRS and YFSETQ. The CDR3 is CASSLARAGGLQETQYF. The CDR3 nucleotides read TGCGCCAGCAGCTTGGCCAGAGCGGGAGGGCTCCAAGAGACCCAGTACTTC.

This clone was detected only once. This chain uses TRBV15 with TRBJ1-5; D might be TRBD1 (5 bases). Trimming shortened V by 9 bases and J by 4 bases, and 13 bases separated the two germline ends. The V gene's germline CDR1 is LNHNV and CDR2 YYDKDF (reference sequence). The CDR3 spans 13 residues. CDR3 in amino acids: CATKPGGNQPQHF. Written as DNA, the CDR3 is TGTGCCACTAAACCCGGGGGAAATCAGCCCCAGCATTTT.

This chain's CDR3 is CASSDQGTGGYTF. In DNA, the CDR3 is TGTGCCAGCAGTGACCAGGGGACGGGTGGCTACACCTTC. The chain carries TRBV2 and TRBJ1-2; perhaps TRBD1 as D (6 bases). This CDR3 comprises 13 residues. Germline V lookup: CDR1 SNHLY, CDR2 FYNNEI. V lost 3 bases, J lost 7 bases, and 12 bases lay in between.

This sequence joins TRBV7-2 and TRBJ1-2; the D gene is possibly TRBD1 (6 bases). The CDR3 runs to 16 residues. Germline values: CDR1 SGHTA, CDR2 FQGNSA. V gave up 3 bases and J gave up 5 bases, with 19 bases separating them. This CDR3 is CASSLGWLQGVYGYTF. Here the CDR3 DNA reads TGTGCCAGCAGCTTGGGTTGGCTACAGGGAGTATATGGCTACACCTTC. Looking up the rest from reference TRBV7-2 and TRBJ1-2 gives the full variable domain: GAGVSQSPSNKVTEKGKDVELRCDPISGHTALYWYRQSLGQGLEFLIYFQGNSAPDKSGLPSDRFSAERTGGSVSTLTIQRTQQEDSAVYLCASSLGWLQGVYGYTFGSGTRLTVV.

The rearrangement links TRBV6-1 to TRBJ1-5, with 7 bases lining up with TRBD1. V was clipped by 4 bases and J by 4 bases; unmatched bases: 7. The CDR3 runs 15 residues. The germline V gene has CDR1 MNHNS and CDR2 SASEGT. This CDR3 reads CASSVRDSFNQPQHF. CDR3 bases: TGTGCCAGCAGTGTCCGGGACAGCTTTAATCAGCCCCAGCATTTT.

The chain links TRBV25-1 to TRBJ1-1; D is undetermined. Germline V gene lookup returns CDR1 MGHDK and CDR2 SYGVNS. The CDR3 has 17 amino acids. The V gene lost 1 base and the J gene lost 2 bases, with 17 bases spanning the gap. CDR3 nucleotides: TGTGCCAGCAGTGAATTTGTCGCAGGCCTGAAAAACACTGAAGCTTTCTTT. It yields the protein CASSEFVAGLKNTEAFF.

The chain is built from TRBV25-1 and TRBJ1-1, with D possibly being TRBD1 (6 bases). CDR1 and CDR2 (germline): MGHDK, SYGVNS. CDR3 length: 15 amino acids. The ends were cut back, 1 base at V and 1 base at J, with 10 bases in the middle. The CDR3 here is CASSEWDIRNTEAFF. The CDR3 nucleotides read TGTGCCAGCAGTGAATGGGACATACGGAACACTGAAGCTTTCTTT.

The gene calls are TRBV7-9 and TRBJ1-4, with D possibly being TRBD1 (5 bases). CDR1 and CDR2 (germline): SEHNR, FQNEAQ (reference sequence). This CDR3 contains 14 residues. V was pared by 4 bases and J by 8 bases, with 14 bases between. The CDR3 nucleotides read TGTGCCAGCAGCTACGCGTCGGGGGACGAAAAACTGTTTTTT. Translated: CASSYASGDEKLFF.

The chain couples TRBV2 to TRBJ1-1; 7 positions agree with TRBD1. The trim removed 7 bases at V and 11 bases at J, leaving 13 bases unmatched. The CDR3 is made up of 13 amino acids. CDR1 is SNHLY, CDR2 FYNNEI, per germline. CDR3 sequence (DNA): TGTGCCAGCATTATGACAGGGTTCTACGGGGCTTTCTTT. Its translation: CASIMTGFYGAFF.

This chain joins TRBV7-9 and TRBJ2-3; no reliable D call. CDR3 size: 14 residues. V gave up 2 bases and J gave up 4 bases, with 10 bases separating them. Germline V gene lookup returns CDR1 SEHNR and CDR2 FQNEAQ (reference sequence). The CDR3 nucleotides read TGTGCCAGCAGCTTAATCTCTAGTCCAGATACGCAGTATTTT. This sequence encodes CASSLISSPDTQYF.

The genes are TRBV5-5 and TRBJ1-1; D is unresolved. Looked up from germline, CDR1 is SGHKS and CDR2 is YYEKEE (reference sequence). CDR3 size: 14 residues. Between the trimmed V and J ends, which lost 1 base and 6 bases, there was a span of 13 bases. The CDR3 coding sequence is TGTGCCAGCAGCTTGTCAGGCTTCGACGCTGAAGCTTTCTTT. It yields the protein CASSLSGFDAEAFF. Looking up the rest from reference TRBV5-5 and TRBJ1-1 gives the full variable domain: DAGVTQSPTHLIKTRGQQVTLRCSPISGHKSVSWYQQVLGQGPQFIFQYYEKEERGRGNFPDRFSARQFPNYSSELNVNALLLGDSALYLCASSLSGFDAEAFFGQGTRLTVV.

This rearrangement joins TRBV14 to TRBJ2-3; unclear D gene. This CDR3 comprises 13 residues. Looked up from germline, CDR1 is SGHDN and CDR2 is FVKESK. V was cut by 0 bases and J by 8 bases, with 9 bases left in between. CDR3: CASSQDGRGTQYF. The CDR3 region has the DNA TGTGCCAGCAGCCAAGATGGAAGAGGTACGCAGTATTTT.

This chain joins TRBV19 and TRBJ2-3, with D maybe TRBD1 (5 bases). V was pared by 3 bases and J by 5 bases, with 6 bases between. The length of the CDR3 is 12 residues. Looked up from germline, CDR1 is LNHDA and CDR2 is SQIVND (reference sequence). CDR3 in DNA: TGTGCCAGTAGTATCGACAGAGATACGCAGTATTTT. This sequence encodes CASSIDRDTQYF.

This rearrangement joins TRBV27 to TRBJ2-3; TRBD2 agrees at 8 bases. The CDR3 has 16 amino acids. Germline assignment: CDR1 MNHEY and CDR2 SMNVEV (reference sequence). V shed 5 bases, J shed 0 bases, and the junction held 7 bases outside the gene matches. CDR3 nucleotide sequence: TGTGCCAGCAGTCCCGCACTAGCGGAGAGCACAGATACGCAGTATTTT. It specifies CASSPALAESTDTQYF.

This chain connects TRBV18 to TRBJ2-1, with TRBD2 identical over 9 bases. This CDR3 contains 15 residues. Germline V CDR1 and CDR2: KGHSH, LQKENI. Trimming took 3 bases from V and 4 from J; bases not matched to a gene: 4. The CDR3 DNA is TGTGCCAGCTCACCTGCGGGGGGGCCTTACAATGAGCAGTTCTTC. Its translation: CASSPAGGPYNEQFF.

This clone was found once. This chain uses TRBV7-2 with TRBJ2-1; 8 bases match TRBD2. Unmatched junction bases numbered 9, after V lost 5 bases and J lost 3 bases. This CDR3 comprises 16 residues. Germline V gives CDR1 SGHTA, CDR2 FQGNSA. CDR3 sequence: CASSGGERGIYNEQFF. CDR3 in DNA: TGTGCCAGCAGCGGAGGCGAGCGGGGGATCTACAATGAGCAGTTCTTC.

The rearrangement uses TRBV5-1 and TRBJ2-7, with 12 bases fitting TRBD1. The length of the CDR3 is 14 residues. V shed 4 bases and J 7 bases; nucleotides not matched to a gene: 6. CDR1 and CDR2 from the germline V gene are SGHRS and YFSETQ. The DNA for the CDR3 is TGCGCCAGCAGCACGGGGACAGGGGGCAGGGAGCAGTACTTC. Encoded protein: CASSTGTGGREQYF.

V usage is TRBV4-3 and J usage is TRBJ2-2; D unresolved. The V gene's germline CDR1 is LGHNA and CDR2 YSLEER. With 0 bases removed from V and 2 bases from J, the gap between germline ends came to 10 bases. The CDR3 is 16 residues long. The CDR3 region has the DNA TGCGCCAGCAGCCAAGAGCTAGAGATAAACACCGGGGAGCTGTTTTTT. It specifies CASSQELEINTGELFF.

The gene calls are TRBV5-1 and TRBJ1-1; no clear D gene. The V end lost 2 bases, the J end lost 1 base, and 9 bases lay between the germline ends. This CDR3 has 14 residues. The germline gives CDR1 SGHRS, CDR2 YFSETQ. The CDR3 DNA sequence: TGCGCCAGCAGCTTCCGACCGGGGAACACTGAAGCTTTCTTT. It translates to CASSFRPGNTEAFF.